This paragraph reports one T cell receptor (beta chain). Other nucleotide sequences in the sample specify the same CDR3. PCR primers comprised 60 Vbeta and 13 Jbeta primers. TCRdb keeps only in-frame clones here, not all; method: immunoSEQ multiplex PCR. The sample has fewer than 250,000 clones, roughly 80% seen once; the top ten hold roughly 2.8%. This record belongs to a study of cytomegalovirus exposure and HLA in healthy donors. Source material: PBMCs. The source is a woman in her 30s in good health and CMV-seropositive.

The CDR3 loop reads CASSRTSGSSYEQYF. For the CDR3, the DNA is TGTGCCAGCAGCCGGACTAGCGGGAGCTCCTACGAGCAGTACTTC. The chain uses TRBV28 and TRBJ2-7, with 13 bases identical to TRBD2. CDR3 length equals 15 residues. Trimming at V came to 6 bases and at J to 0 bases, leaving 2 bases not matched to a gene. Germline CDR1 reads MDHEN; CDR2 reads SYDVKM. The full variable domain, rest sourced from reference TRBV28 and TRBJ2-7, is DVKVTQSSRYLVKRTGEKVFLECVQDMDHENMFWYRQDPGLGLRLIYFSYDVKMKEKGDIPEGYSVSREKKERFSLILESASTNQTSMYLCASSRTSGSSYEQYFGPGTRLTVT.